A single sample is the source of the 17 T cell receptor beta chains below, sequenced in a study of cytomegalovirus exposure and HLA in healthy donors. With 60 Vbeta and 13 Jbeta primers, the PCR was carried out. Profiled with immunoSEQ multiplex PCR; TCRdb holds only in-frame clones, not every one. The sample includes approximately 99,000 clones, around 72% of them seen just once. Sample: PBMCs. Source of these receptors: a man aged 40-55 years in good health and CMV-seronegative.

The rearrangement links TRBV30 to TRBJ2-7; 12 bases are shared with TRBD1. The ends lost 3 bases at V and 3 bases at J; junction bases unmatched: 3. Germline loops: CDR1 GTSNPN, CDR2 SVGIG (reference sequence). This CDR3 is 14 amino acids long. The CDR3 loop reads CAWRGDRGHYEQYF. The CDR3 nucleotides read TGTGCCTGGAGGGGGGACAGGGGGCACTACGAGCAGTACTTC.

This chain joins TRBV5-1 and TRBJ2-2; perhaps TRBD1 as D (5 bases). The V gene's germline CDR1 is SGHRS and CDR2 YFSETQ. This CDR3 spans 15 amino acids. The germline V and J ends were trimmed by 7 bases and 2 bases, with 15 bases remaining between them. CDR3 sequence: CASFIDSYNTGELFF. CDR3 DNA: TGCGCCAGCTTCATTGACAGCTATAACACCGGGGAGCTGTTTTTT. The full variable domain, with the rest looked up from reference TRBV5-1 and TRBJ2-2, is KAGVTQTPRYLIKTRGQQVTLSCSPISGHRSVSWYQQTPGQGLQFLFEYFSETQRNKGNFPGRFSGRQFSNSRSEMNVSTLELGDSALYLCASFIDSYNTGELFFGEGSRLTVL.

The V and J genes are TRBV28 and TRBJ2-7; D not resolved. The CDR3 has 11 residues. V was clipped by 4 bases and J by 9 bases, with 10 bases between them. Per germline, CDR1 MDHEN and CDR2 SYDVKM. CDR3 sequence reads: CASSSVRSQYF. DNA for the CDR3: TGTGCCAGCAGTTCCGTCCGGTCGCAGTACTTC. Filled out from reference TRBV28 and TRBJ2-7, the complete variable domain reads DVKVTQSSRYLVKRTGEKVFLECVQDMDHENMFWYRQDPGLGLRLIYFSYDVKMKEKGDIPEGYSVSREKKERFSLILESASTNQTSMYLCASSSVRSQYFGPGTRLTVT.

The chain combines TRBV11-1 with TRBJ2-3, with D unresolved. Germline-derived CDR1 and CDR2 are SGHAT and FQDESV (reference sequence). V lost 5 bases and J 4 bases, leaving 13 bases between the germline ends. This CDR3 has 14 amino acids. The DNA for the CDR3 is TGTGCCAGCAGCCCTGACCCTGCGGCAGATACGCAGTATTTT. The encoded protein is CASSPDPAADTQYF.

This chain uses TRBV7-2 with TRBJ1-6; unclear D gene. The CDR3 runs to 15 residues. Germline V gene sequence: CDR1 SGHTA, CDR2 FQGNSA. V lost 5 bases and J 7 bases, leaving 15 bases between the germline ends. The CDR3 bases are TGTGCCAGCAGCCGCATGAGGGTCGGGAATTCACCCCTCCACTTT. Encoded protein: CASSRMRVGNSPLHF.

A few counts support this clone. The V call is TRBV30, the J call TRBJ1-2, with TRBD1 matching over 11 bases. CDR1 is GTSNPN and CDR2 is SVGIG in the germline V gene (reference sequence). CDR3 length: 15 amino acids. V was pared by 3 bases and J by 2 bases, with 5 bases of the junction left unmatched. In nucleotides, the CDR3 is TGTGCCTGGAGGGAGGGACAGGGGGTAAACTATGGCTACACCTTC. Protein product: CAWREGQGVNYGYTF.

The chain has TRBV5-1 and TRBJ2-1; 8 bases agree with TRBD2. CDR1 and CDR2 (germline): SGHRS, YFSETQ. V shed 1 base and J 3 bases; nucleotides not matched to a gene: 3. The CDR3 totals 15 residues. CDR3 sequence reads: CASSLNGGGYNEQFF. The DNA of the CDR3 is TGCGCCAGCAGCTTGAACGGGGGGGGCTACAATGAGCAGTTCTTC.

V is TRBV30 and J is TRBJ1-1; D call uncertain. The CDR3 runs to 15 residues. CDR1 and CDR2 (germline): GTSNPN, SVGIG (reference sequence). V was shortened by 2 bases and J by 6 bases, with 19 bases between the two germline ends. As DNA, the CDR3 is TGTGCCTGGAGTTCCGCCCAAAAGGAGGACCCTGAAGCTTTCTTT. It yields the protein CAWSSAQKEDPEAFF.

V usage is TRBV5-4 and J usage is TRBJ2-6; 8 positions agree with TRBD1. The V gene end was trimmed by 1 base and the J gene end by 2 bases; junction bases not matched to a gene: 2. Germline V lookup: CDR1 SGHNT, CDR2 YYREEE (reference sequence). The CDR3 has 16 residues. CDR3 in amino acids: CASSLQGATGANVLTF. The DNA for the CDR3 is TGTGCCAGCAGCTTGCAGGGGGCAACTGGGGCCAACGTCCTGACTTTC.

This clone has a handful of counts. The chain's CDR3 is CATSDRMDTEAFF. CDR3 nucleotide sequence: TGTGCCACCTCGGACAGGATGGACACTGAAGCTTTCTTT. V gene TRBV10-3 combines with J gene TRBJ1-1; 7 bases agree with TRBD1. Trimming cost V 10 bases and J 3 bases; bases outside gene matches: 8. This CDR3 is built from 13 residues. Germline CDR1 ENHRY, CDR2 SYGVKD.

The chain carries TRBV7-3 and TRBJ2-7, with TRBD1 matching 9 bases. The CDR3 loop spans 14 amino acids. The V gene end was trimmed by 4 bases and the J gene end by 6 bases; junction bases not matched to a gene: 7. Germline CDR1 SGHTA, CDR2 FQGTGA. CDR3 DNA: TGTGCCAGCAGCTCTGGTGACAGGGGGGGCGAGCAGTACTTC. This codes for CASSSGDRGGEQYF.

The rearrangement links TRBV5-6 to TRBJ1-2, with a weak D call TRBD1 (5 bases). V was cut by 0 bases and J by 8 bases, with 11 bases left in between. The CDR3 totals 13 residues. The germline V gene has CDR1 SGHDT and CDR2 YYEEEE. The CDR3 here is CASSLAAAGGYTF. The CDR3 nucleotides are TGTGCCAGCAGCTTGGCAGCCGCAGGGGGCTACACCTTC. The entire variable domain, with the rest obtained from reference TRBV5-6 and TRBJ1-2, is as follows: DAGVTQSPTHLIKTRGQQVTLRCSPKSGHDTVSWYQQALGQGPQFIFQYYEEEERQRGNFPDRFSGHQFPNYSSELNVNALLLGDSALYLCASSLAAAGGYTFGSGTRLTVV.

The rearrangement joins TRBV7-9 to TRBJ2-3, with TRBD1 matching 11 bases. Germline V gene sequence: CDR1 SEHNR, CDR2 FQNEAQ (reference sequence). CDR3 length: 17 residues. After removal of 7 bases from V and 1 base from J, the junction contained 10 bases not matched to a gene. The CDR3 is CASNLDRGLAGTDTQYF. The CDR3 region has the DNA TGTGCCAGCAACCTGGACAGGGGGCTCGCCGGCACAGATACGCAGTATTTT.

This clone occurred a few times. J is TRBJ2-1 and V is TRBV18; TRBD1 aligns across 12 bases. CDR3 length equals 15 residues. The J segment lost 13 bases and the V segment lost 3 bases, leaving 10 bases of the junction unmatched. Germline V gives CDR1 KGHSH, CDR2 LQKENI. The DNA for the CDR3 is TGTGCCAGCTCACCTCGGGACAGGGGGCGCCTACGACAGTTCTTC. As protein: CASSPRDRGRLRQFF.

This clone was observed a handful of times. The chain recombines TRBV7-8 with TRBJ2-5; D is ambiguous. Germline assignment: CDR1 SGHVS and CDR2 FQNEAQ. The CDR3 totals 14 residues. Trimming took 6 bases from V and 1 from J, leaving 12 bases between them. The chain's CDR3 is CASSFRRSQETQYF. CDR3 sequence (DNA): TGTGCCAGCAGTTTTAGGAGATCCCAAGAGACCCAGTACTTC.

The chain is built from TRBV13 and TRBJ1-2, with D maybe TRBD1 (5 bases). This CDR3 region has 15 residues. Germline V gives CDR1 PRHDT, CDR2 FYEKMQ (reference sequence). Trimming cost V 5 bases and J 4 bases, with 17 bases left between them. The CDR3 reads CASSPSGRALYGYTF. In DNA form, the CDR3 reads TGTGCCAGCAGCCCCTCGGGCAGGGCACTCTATGGCTACACCTTC.

The chain is built from TRBV19 and TRBJ1-1, with 8 bases lining up with TRBD1. The CDR3 length is 15 residues. Unmatched junction bases numbered 9, after V lost 6 bases and J lost 3 bases. Germline V CDR1 and CDR2: LNHDA, SQIVND (reference sequence). The CDR3 protein is CASRPDRAGDTEAFF. CDR3 DNA: TGTGCCAGTAGGCCGGACAGGGCTGGGGACACTGAAGCTTTCTTT.